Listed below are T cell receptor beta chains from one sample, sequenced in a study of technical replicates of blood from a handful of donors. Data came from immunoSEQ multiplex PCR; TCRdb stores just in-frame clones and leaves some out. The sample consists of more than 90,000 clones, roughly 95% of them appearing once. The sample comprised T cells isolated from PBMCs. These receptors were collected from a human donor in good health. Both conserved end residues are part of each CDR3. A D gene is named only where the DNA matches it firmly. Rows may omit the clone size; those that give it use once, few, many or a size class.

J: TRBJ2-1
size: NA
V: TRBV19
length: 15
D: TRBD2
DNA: TGTGCCAGTAGCAGACTAGCGGGAGGGTACAATGAGCAGTTCTTC
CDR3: CASSRLAGGYNEQFF

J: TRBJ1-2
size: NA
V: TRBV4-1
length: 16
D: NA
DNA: TGCGCCAGCAGCCAAGAAGGGCGACAGGTGAGCTATGGCTACACCTTC
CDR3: CASSQEGRQVSYGYTF

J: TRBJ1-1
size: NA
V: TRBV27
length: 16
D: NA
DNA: TGTGCCAGCAGTTTCGCGGACAGACTTGGATGGACTGAAGCTTTCTTT
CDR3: CASSFADRLGWTEAFF

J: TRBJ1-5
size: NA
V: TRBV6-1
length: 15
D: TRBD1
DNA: TGTGCCAGCACTATTCAGGGGGTCCTCAATCAGCCCCAGCATTTT
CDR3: CASTIQGVLNQPQHF

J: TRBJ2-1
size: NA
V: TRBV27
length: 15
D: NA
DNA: TGTGCCAGCAGTTTATCTCATGTAGCGTCCAATGAGCAGTTCTTC
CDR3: CASSLSHVASNEQFF

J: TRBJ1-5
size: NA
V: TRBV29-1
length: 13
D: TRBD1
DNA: TGCAGCGTCGGACAGGCCGTCAATCAGCCCCAGCATTTT
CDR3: CSVGQAVNQPQHF

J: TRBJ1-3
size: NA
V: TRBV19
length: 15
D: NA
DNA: TGTGCCAGTAGTAGAGGACAGATCTCTGGAAACACCATATATTTT
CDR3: CASSRGQISGNTIYF

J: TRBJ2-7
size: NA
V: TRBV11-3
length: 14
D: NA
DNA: TGTGCCAGCAGCTTAGAGTCCTTAAACTACGAGCAGTACTTC
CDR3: CASSLESLNYEQYF

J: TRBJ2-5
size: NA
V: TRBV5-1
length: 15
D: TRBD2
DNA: TGCGCCAGCAGCTTAGTGCGGGGGGGACAAGAGACCCAGTACTTC
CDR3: CASSLVRGGQETQYF

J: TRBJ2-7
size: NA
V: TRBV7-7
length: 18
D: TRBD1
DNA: TGTGCCAGCAGCTTAGAAGTAGGAGACAGGGGACCTACCTACGAGCAGTACTTC
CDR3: CASSLEVGDRGPTYEQYF

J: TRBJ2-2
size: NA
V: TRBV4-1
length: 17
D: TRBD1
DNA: TGCGCCAGCAGCTCCCCGGGCAGGACAGGGAGCAGGGGGGAGCTGTTTTTT
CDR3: CASSSPGRTGSRGELFF

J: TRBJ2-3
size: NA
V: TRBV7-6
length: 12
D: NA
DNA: TGTGCCAGCAACTCCGGGGCAGATACGCAGTATTTT
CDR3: CASNSGADTQYF

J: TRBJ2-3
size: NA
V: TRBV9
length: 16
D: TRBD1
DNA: TGTGCCAGCAGCGCTGATCATGGACAGGGGACAGATACGCAGTATTTT
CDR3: CASSADHGQGTDTQYF

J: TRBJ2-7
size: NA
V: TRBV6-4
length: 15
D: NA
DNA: TGTGCCAGCAGTGACGAAGCAGGGATGGCCTACGAGCAGTACTTC
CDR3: CASSDEAGMAYEQYF

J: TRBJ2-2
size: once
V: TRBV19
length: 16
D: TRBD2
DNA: TGTGCCAGTACCCCTAGCGGGAGAGGCGACACCGGGGAGCTGTTTTTT
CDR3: CASTPSGRGDTGELFF

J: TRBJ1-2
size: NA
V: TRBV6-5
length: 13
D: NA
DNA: TGTGCCAGCAGTTACCAGGGATACTATGGCTACACCTTC
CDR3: CASSYQGYYGYTF

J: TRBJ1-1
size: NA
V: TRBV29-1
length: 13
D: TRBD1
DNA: TGCAGCGTTGATGGGACAGGGGGCACTGAAGCTTTCTTT
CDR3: CSVDGTGGTEAFF